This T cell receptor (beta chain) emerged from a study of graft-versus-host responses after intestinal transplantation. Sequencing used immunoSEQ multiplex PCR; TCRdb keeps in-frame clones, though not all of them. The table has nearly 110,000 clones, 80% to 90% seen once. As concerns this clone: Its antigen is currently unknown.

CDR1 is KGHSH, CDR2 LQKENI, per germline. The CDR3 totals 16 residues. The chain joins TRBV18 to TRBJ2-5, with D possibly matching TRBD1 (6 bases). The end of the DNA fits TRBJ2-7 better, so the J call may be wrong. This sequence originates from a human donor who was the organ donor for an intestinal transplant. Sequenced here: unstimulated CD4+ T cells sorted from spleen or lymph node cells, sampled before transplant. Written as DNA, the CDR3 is TGTGCCAGCTCACCCCCCCTGATACAGGGCTCGTCCGAGCAGTACTTC. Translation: CASSPPLIQGSSEQYF.